What follows describes a single T cell receptor (beta chain). Germline values: CDR1 SGHTS, CDR2 YDEGEE. This CDR3 is 15 amino acids long. With V trimmed by 3 bases and J by 1 base, 3 bases remained unmatched. The assay was immunoSEQ multiplex PCR, and TCRdb's table has in-frame clones only and misses some. In the table there are 350,000 to 450,000 clones, about nine tenths of which are singletons. These data originate in a study of control samples from healthy donors and cancer patients. The sequence was obtained from a man aged 40-49 years with head and neck cancer. The chain couples TRBV5-8 to TRBJ1-1, with 10 bases aligning to TRBD1. Sequenced material: PBMCs. CDR3 sequence (DNA): TGTGCCAGCAGCTACCGACAGGGGGCGAACACTGAAGCTTTCTTT. Protein sequence: CASSYRQGANTEAFF.